These 18 T cell receptor beta chains originate from one sample sequenced in a study of graft-versus-host responses after intestinal transplantation. The graft tissue was processed, and this released both intraepithelial and lamina propria lymphocytes. Profiling relied on immunoSEQ multiplex PCR, and the TCRdb table lists in-frame clones only, not all of them. The data contain 7,500 to 8,500 clones, over 65% of them singletons. The sequences come from ileum tissue, collected approximately 490 days after intestinal transplant. These receptor sequences come from a human patient who received an intestinal transplant, so some T cells may come from the graft donor.

This rearrangement joins TRBV6-1 to TRBJ1-3; no clear D gene. Germline V gene data show CDR1 as MNHNS and CDR2 as SASEGT. V was shortened by 5 bases and J by 0 bases, with 11 bases between the two germline ends. The CDR3 consists of 15 residues. The CDR3 coding sequence is TGTGCCAGCAGTCTCCAGGAGAGCTCTGGAAACACCATATATTTT. Translated: CASSLQESSGNTIYF.

This clone was found once. The chain carries TRBV19 and TRBJ1-5; D is uncertain. Germline CDR1 is LNHDA and CDR2 is SQIVND (reference sequence). V lost 3 bases to trimming and J lost 3 bases, with 12 bases between them. This CDR3 is built from 15 residues. CDR3 DNA: TGTGCCAGTAGTATGAACCGACGGGACAATCAGCCCCAGCATTTT. This codes for CASSMNRRDNQPQHF.

V gene TRBV29-1 combines with J gene TRBJ1-1, with D unresolved. Trimming removed 5 bases from V and 0 bases from J, with 7 bases in between. From germline, CDR1 is SQVTM and CDR2 ANQGSEA. CDR3 size: 12 residues. CDR3 bases: TGCAGCGTTCTTCCGATGAACACTGAAGCTTTCTTT. Translating gives CSVLPMNTEAFF.

This clone was picked up one time. This chain connects TRBV6-6 to TRBJ2-5; D is uncertain. Germline V gene sequence: CDR1 MNHNY, CDR2 SVGAGI (reference sequence). The ends were cut back, 3 bases at V and 4 bases at J, with 9 bases in the middle. The CDR3 sequence is 13 residues long. The chain's CDR3 is CASSYSVGETQYF. As DNA, the CDR3 is TGTGCCAGCAGTTATAGTGTGGGAGAGACCCAGTACTTC.

The chain uses TRBV10-3 and TRBJ1-3; D uncertain. The ends were cut back, 4 bases at V and 0 bases at J, with 4 bases in the middle. CDR1 and CDR2 (germline): ENHRY, SYGVKD. The CDR3 sequence is 13 residues long. This CDR3 is CAISVVSGNTIYF. The CDR3 DNA follows: TGTGCCATCAGTGTGGTCTCTGGAAACACCATATATTTT.

The CDR3 here is CASSLRPTGNQETQYF. The CDR3 bases are TGCGCCAGCAGCCTACGACCGACAGGCAACCAAGAGACCCAGTACTTC. The genes are TRBV5-1 and TRBJ2-5; TRBD1 is a possible D gene (6 bases). The CDR3 length is 16 residues. V dropped 4 bases and J dropped 0 bases, with 16 bases sitting between them. Germline V gene data show CDR1 as SGHRS and CDR2 as YFSETQ.

V is TRBV7-7 and J is TRBJ2-7, with 11 bases aligning to TRBD2. Germline V gene data show CDR1 as SSHAT and CDR2 as FNYEAQ (reference sequence). The CDR3 has 17 residues. The V segment lost 6 bases and the J segment 3 bases; nucleotides outside the gene matches: 13. The CDR3 protein is CASSQGLAGQGVYEQYF. As DNA, the CDR3 is TGTGCCAGCAGTCAAGGACTAGCGGGTCAAGGGGTCTACGAGCAGTACTTC.

The genes are TRBV5-6 and TRBJ1-2; D ambiguous. CDR3 length equals 13 residues. CDR1 and CDR2 (germline): SGHDT, YYEEEE. V was shortened by 2 bases and J by 3 bases, with 8 bases between the two germline ends. The CDR3 DNA sequence: TGTGCCAGCAGCTTCGACCCGGACTATGGCTACACCTTC. It is translated as CASSFDPDYGYTF.

The chain has TRBV2 and TRBJ2-7; 10 nucleotides align to TRBD2. CDR3 length equals 15 residues. With 6 bases clipped from V and 5 bases from J, the junction kept 10 bases outside the gene matches. Germline V gene lookup returns CDR1 SNHLY and CDR2 FYNNEI. DNA for the CDR3: TGTGCCAGCAGACAAGCGGGAGGGCCGTCGGACGAGCAGTACTTC. This encodes CASRQAGGPSDEQYF.

Concerning this clone: A junction boundary mismatches the germline segment, possibly from a read error. In the same sample, other DNA sequences code for this CDR3. The rearrangement joins TRBV5-1 to TRBJ1-3; D remains ambiguous. This CDR3 has 16 amino acids. CDR1 and CDR2 from the germline V gene are SGHRS and YFSETQ. In DNA form, the CDR3 reads TGCGCCAGCAGTTTGGCCGACAATCTACGAGGAAACACCATATATTTT. Residues: CASSLADNLRGNTIYF.

This sequence joins TRBV6-5 and TRBJ2-3; D possibly uses TRBD1 or TRBD2 (5 bases each). Trimming removed 4 bases from V and 1 base from J, with 9 bases in between. This CDR3 has 14 residues. Germline CDR1 MNHEY, CDR2 SVGAGI. As DNA, the CDR3 is TGTGCCAGCAGTTCCTGGGACGGCACAGATACGCAGTATTTT. Its translation: CASSSWDGTDTQYF.

The chain uses TRBV4-2 and TRBJ2-7; 16 bases agree with TRBD2. Losses at the gene ends were 4 bases for V and 4 bases for J; bases not matched to a gene: 10. Germline V gene sequence: CDR1 LGHNA, CDR2 YNFKEQ. This CDR3 is 18 amino acids long. CDR3 sequence (DNA): TGTGCCAGCAGCCCAACCGGGACTAGCGGGAGGGCGGGGTACGAGCAGTACTTC. This translates into CASSPTGTSGRAGYEQYF.

The V call is TRBV5-4, the J call TRBJ2-7, with TRBD1 identical over 9 bases. The germline V gene encodes CDR1 SGHNT and CDR2 YYREEE (reference sequence). V gave up 4 bases and J gave up 7 bases; unmatched junction bases: 6. The CDR3 is 13 amino acids. This chain's CDR3 is CASSRDRDGEQYF. The CDR3 nucleotides read TGTGCCAGCAGCCGGGACAGGGACGGGGAGCAGTACTTC. Using reference TRBV5-4 and TRBJ2-7 for the parts outside the CDR3, the full variable domain is ETGVTQSPTHLIKTRGQQVTLRCSSQSGHNTVSWYQQALGQGPQFIFQYYREEENGRGNFPPRFSGLQFPNYSSELNVNALELDDSALYLCASSRDRDGEQYFGPGTRLTVT.

This clone has a handful of counts. The chain employs TRBV6-5 and TRBJ2-5; TRBD2 agrees at 8 bases. This CDR3 region has 13 residues. Losses at the gene ends were 6 bases for V and 4 bases for J; bases not matched to a gene: 4. The germline gives CDR1 MNHEY, CDR2 SVGAGI. CDR3 sequence (DNA): TGTGCCAGCAGCAGGACTAGCCGAGAGACCCAGTACTTC. Translating gives CASSRTSRETQYF.

This clone showed up just a few times. V usage is TRBV2 and J usage is TRBJ1-1, with 7 bases aligning to TRBD1. The length of the CDR3 is 12 residues. With V trimmed by 8 bases and J by 1 base, 1 base remained unmatched. Germline loops: CDR1 SNHLY, CDR2 FYNNEI. The CDR3 sequence: CASDRENTEAFF. The CDR3 DNA sequence: TGTGCCAGCGACAGGGAGAACACTGAAGCTTTCTTT.

The chain uses TRBV4-1 and TRBJ2-5; D assignment may be TRBD1 or TRBD2 (5 bases each). The CDR3 sequence is 14 residues long. In germline, CDR1 is MGHRA, CDR2 YSYEKL. V was shortened by 6 bases and J by 2 bases, with 13 bases between the two germline ends. Here the CDR3 reads CASSPRDLQETQYF. In DNA form, the CDR3 reads TGCGCCAGCAGTCCTCGGGACCTACAAGAGACCCAGTACTTC.

By share, this clone counts as medium-sized. The CDR3 sequence: CASTRTSGSHEQYF. CDR3 nucleotides: TGTGCCAGTACTAGGACTAGCGGGAGCCACGAGCAGTACTTC. The J gene is TRBJ2-7, the V gene TRBV19, with 13 bases matching TRBD2. The germline V gene has CDR1 LNHDA and CDR2 SQIVND (reference sequence). The CDR3 spans 14 residues. The V gene end was trimmed by 7 bases and the J gene end by 5 bases; junction bases not matched to a gene: 5.

This clone has only a few counts. The gene calls are TRBV6-5 and TRBJ2-1; TRBD2 aligns across 7 bases. V lost 6 bases, J lost 9 bases, and 5 bases stayed unmatched. Germline loops: CDR1 MNHEY, CDR2 SVGAGI. This CDR3 spans 12 amino acids. CDR3 nucleotide sequence: TGTGCCAGCAGGGGGACTAAACCTGAGCAGTTCTTC. Residues: CASRGTKPEQFF.